Below, 31 T cell receptor beta chains from the same sample are listed, as sequenced in a study of blood T cell repertoires in COVID-19 (dated by TCRdb to 2020 to 2022). Library creation used the immunoSEQ multiplex PCR assay. In its TCRdb copy, this immuneACCESS table keeps in-frame sequences only and misses some clones. Where compared with another copy, unresolved V genes explain less than half of these, and the others have no known cause. The sample table contains around 50,000 clones; only one count was recorded for less than 90% of them. The ten largest clones take up approximately 5% of the sample. The sequencing sample was made of peripheral blood. The receptors shown here come from a human donor in a cohort sampled during active COVID-19.

This rearrangement joins TRBV5-4 to TRBJ2-4; no reliable D call. The CDR3 contains 13 residues. Trimming took off 3 bases at V and 3 bases at J, with 7 bases between the two ends. The germline V gene has CDR1 SGHNT and CDR2 YYREEE (reference sequence). CDR3 DNA: TGTGCCAGCAGCTCCCCGGGCAAAAACATTCAGTACTTC. This gives the protein CASSSPGKNIQYF. The full variable domain, rest sourced from reference TRBV5-4 and TRBJ2-4, is ETGVTQSPTHLIKTRGQQVTLRCSSQSGHNTVSWYQQALGQGPQFIFQYYREEENGRGNFPPRFSGLQFPNYSSELNVNALELDDSALYLCASSSPGKNIQYFGAGTRLSVL.

This clone was observed once. The chain combines TRBV6-1 with TRBJ1-1, with unresolved D. V gave up 0 bases and J gave up 3 bases, with 8 bases separating them. CDR3 size: 14 residues. CDR1 MNHNS and CDR2 SASEGT come from the germline V gene. The chain's CDR3 is CASSEAWRDTEAFF. CDR3 coding DNA: TGTGCCAGCAGTGAAGCGTGGCGGGACACTGAAGCTTTCTTT.

The V call is TRBV10-3, the J call TRBJ2-1; D is perhaps TRBD1 (6 bases). The CDR3 is 15 residues long. Germline V CDR1 and CDR2: ENHRY, SYGVKD. Trimming pared 4 bases from V and 1 base from J, leaving 11 bases between. The CDR3 loop is CAISGQGKSYNEQFF. DNA for the CDR3: TGTGCCATCAGTGGTCAGGGGAAGTCCTACAATGAGCAGTTCTTC.

This chain connects TRBV11-2 to TRBJ2-5; a weak D match, TRBD2 (6 bases). Trimming removed 0 bases from V and 3 bases from J, with 17 bases in between. This CDR3 region has 17 residues. CDR1 is SGHAT, CDR2 FQNNGV, per germline. CDR3 sequence (DNA): TGTGCCAGCAGCTTAGATATGTGGGGACTGGCAGAAGAGACCCAGTACTTC. Encoded protein: CASSLDMWGLAEETQYF.

The chain uses TRBV28 and TRBJ1-2; weak D call: TRBD1 (5 bases). CDR3 length equals 11 residues. In germline, CDR1 is MDHEN, CDR2 SYDVKM. Trimming left V 5 bases short and J 6 bases short, with 7 bases between. Here the CDR3 reads CASSPRDGYTF. CDR3 nucleotide sequence: TGTGCCAGCAGTCCCAGGGATGGCTACACCTTC.

Concerning this clone: Other nucleotide sequences in the sample specify the same CDR3. The V gene is TRBV4-3, the J gene TRBJ2-3, with 9 bases lining up with TRBD2. Unmatched junction bases numbered 5, after V lost 3 bases and J lost 4 bases. Looked up from germline, CDR1 is LGHNA and CDR2 is YSLEER. CDR3 size: 15 residues. In DNA form, the CDR3 reads TGCGCCAGCAGCCAGGGACTAGCCGGCGCAGATACGCAGTATTTT. Its translation: CASSQGLAGADTQYF.

The CDR3 DNA follows: TGTGCCAGCAGCGTAGTCCCCGGGGACATCTATGGCTACACCTTC. Amino acids: CASSVVPGDIYGYTF. The genes are TRBV9 and TRBJ1-2; a weak D match, TRBD1 (6 bases). This CDR3 has 15 residues. The germline CDR1 and CDR2 sequences are SGDLS and YYNGEE. Trimming removed 0 bases from V and 4 bases from J, with 13 bases in between.

This chain connects TRBV27 to TRBJ1-6, with TRBD1 matching 7 bases. The trim removed 6 bases at V and 5 bases at J, leaving 4 bases unmatched. The germline V gene encodes CDR1 MNHEY and CDR2 SMNVEV (reference sequence). The CDR3 totals 14 residues. The chain's CDR3 is CASRPGQDNSPLHF. The CDR3 nucleotides read TGTGCCAGCAGACCAGGACAGGATAATTCACCCCTCCACTTT.

This clone is medium-sized within its sample. V and J are TRBV11-2 and TRBJ1-3; no definite D call. V was pared by 3 bases and J by 2 bases, with 8 bases between. The CDR3 consists of 14 residues. Germline V CDR1 and CDR2: SGHAT, FQNNGV. In DNA form, the CDR3 reads TGTGCCAGCAGCTTGGGAGACACTGGAAACACCATATATTTT. The encoded protein is CASSLGDTGNTIYF.

The chain uses TRBV9 and TRBJ1-5; D might be TRBD1 (6 bases). The CDR3 runs 16 residues. Germline-derived CDR1 and CDR2 are SGDLS and YYNGEE. V was clipped by 0 bases and J by 3 bases, with 13 bases between them. CDR3 amino acids: CASSVGAGVLNQPQHF. CDR3 DNA sequence: TGTGCCAGCAGCGTAGGGGCAGGGGTTCTCAATCAGCCCCAGCATTTT.

This clone was found a few times. This rearrangement joins TRBV5-4 to TRBJ1-4; 7 bases line up with TRBD1. The CDR3 length is 14 residues. V lost 0 bases to trimming and J lost 7 bases; unmatched junction nucleotides: 3. Germline V gene sequence: CDR1 SGHNT, CDR2 YYREEE (reference sequence). The CDR3 bases are TGTGCCAGCAGCTTGGACAGGGGAAGTGAAAAACTGTTTTTT. Its protein product is CASSLDRGSEKLFF.

The chain has TRBV30 and TRBJ2-7; TRBD1 might be the D (5 bases). Trimming removed 0 bases from V and 3 bases from J, with 12 bases in between. CDR1 is GTSNPN and CDR2 is SVGIG in the germline V gene (reference sequence). This CDR3 is built from 14 residues. This CDR3 reads CAWSVGQGGYEQYF. In DNA form, the CDR3 reads TGTGCCTGGAGTGTTGGGCAGGGTGGCTACGAGCAGTACTTC.

The V call is TRBV6-5, the J call TRBJ1-2; 7 bases map to TRBD1. This CDR3 contains 13 residues. V was pared by 4 bases and J by 2 bases, with 1 base of the junction left unmatched. CDR1 is MNHEY and CDR2 is SVGAGI in the germline V gene. CDR3 in amino acids: CASSLQGNYGYTF. For the CDR3, the DNA is TGTGCCAGCAGTTTACAGGGGAACTATGGCTACACCTTC.

This chain connects TRBV5-1 to TRBJ2-1; TRBD1 matches at 7 bases. Germline trimming cut 2 bases from V and 9 bases from J; bases unmatched to any gene: 2. The CDR3 contains 12 residues. The V gene's germline CDR1 is SGHRS and CDR2 YFSETQ. CDR3 sequence (DNA): TGCGCCAGCAGCTTCAGGGGGTCTGAGCAGTTCTTC. Residues: CASSFRGSEQFF.

The V gene is TRBV7-9, the J gene TRBJ2-3, with 8 nucleotides matching TRBD2. Germline V gives CDR1 SEHNR, CDR2 FQNEAQ (reference sequence). V was clipped by 1 base and J by 2 bases; unmatched bases: 5. This CDR3 is 16 amino acids long. CDR3 protein: CASSLGEAGATDTQYF. For the CDR3, the DNA is TGTGCCAGCAGCTTAGGGGAAGCGGGGGCCACAGATACGCAGTATTTT.

The gene calls are TRBV28 and TRBJ1-5; D might be TRBD1 (5 bases). The germline V gene encodes CDR1 MDHEN and CDR2 SYDVKM. This CDR3 is 16 amino acids long. Trimming pared 8 bases from V and 3 bases from J, leaving 20 bases between. CDR3 loop: CASRRTGPIANQPQHF. CDR3 nucleotide sequence: TGTGCCAGCCGAAGAACAGGTCCTATAGCCAATCAGCCCCAGCATTTT.

This chain links TRBV13 with TRBJ2-5; D may be TRBD1 (7 bases). The V gene lost 3 bases and the J gene lost 5 bases, with 16 bases spanning the gap. CDR1 and CDR2 from the germline V gene are PRHDT and FYEKMQ (reference sequence). The CDR3 has 15 residues. CDR3 nucleotides: TGTGCCAGCAGCTTTCGGGGAGGCAGGGGGGAGACCCAGTACTTC. This translates into CASSFRGGRGETQYF.

The V gene is TRBV10-3, the J gene TRBJ2-1, with 7 bases lining up with TRBD2. The CDR3 length is 12 residues. The germline V gene has CDR1 ENHRY and CDR2 SYGVKD. V lost 10 bases, J lost 9 bases, and 9 bases stayed unmatched. DNA of the CDR3: TGTGCCAACTCGGGGACTAACGGTGAGCAGTTCTTC. Protein: CANSGTNGEQFF.

This chain joins TRBV7-9 and TRBJ1-2; D is perhaps TRBD1 (5 bases). Trimming shortened V by 2 bases and J by 7 bases, and 11 bases separated the two germline ends. In germline, CDR1 is SEHNR, CDR2 FQNEAQ (reference sequence). This CDR3 comprises 13 residues. CDR3 sequence reads: CASSLSGGSGYTF. For the CDR3, the DNA is TGTGCCAGCAGCTTATCTGGGGGGTCTGGCTACACCTTC.

This clone showed up just once. The rearrangement links TRBV5-6 to TRBJ2-1, with TRBD2 identical over 10 bases. The CDR3 is 13 residues long. Germline V gives CDR1 SGHDT, CDR2 YYEEEE. V lost 3 bases, J lost 15 bases, and 9 bases stayed unmatched. CDR3 amino acids: CASSSQAAGGRFF. CDR3 sequence (DNA): TGTGCCAGCAGCTCTCAAGCAGCGGGGGGGCGGTTCTTC.

The rearrangement links TRBV19 to TRBJ2-7; possible D gene TRBD2, 5 bases. Germline V CDR1 and CDR2: LNHDA, SQIVND (reference sequence). V gave up 0 bases and J gave up 3 bases, with 9 bases separating them. CDR3 length: 14 amino acids. DNA for the CDR3: TGTGCCAGTAGTATAGATGCGGAGGACTACGAGCAGTACTTC. As protein: CASSIDAEDYEQYF.

This chain uses TRBV9 with TRBJ2-3, with TRBD2 as a possible D gene (5 bases). Trimming cost V 0 bases and J 2 bases, with 10 bases left between them. Germline V gene sequence: CDR1 SGDLS, CDR2 YYNGEE. The CDR3 length is 15 residues. Written as DNA, the CDR3 is TGTGCCAGCAGCGTAGAGACGGGGATCACAGATACGCAGTATTTT. Amino acids: CASSVETGITDTQYF.

Only one count was recorded for this clone. This chain connects TRBV10-3 to TRBJ1-5; tentative D call: TRBD1 (5 bases). Germline V lookup: CDR1 ENHRY, CDR2 SYGVKD. V dropped 5 bases and J dropped 2 bases, with 16 bases sitting between them. The CDR3 contains 16 residues. The CDR3 reads CAISPGLIGGNQPQHF. The CDR3 nucleotides read TGTGCCATCAGTCCGGGACTCATAGGAGGCAATCAGCCCCAGCATTTT.

This clone occurred a few times. The genes are TRBV30 and TRBJ1-2; a possible D gene is TRBD1 (6 bases). Looked up from germline, CDR1 is GTSNPN and CDR2 is SVGIG (reference sequence). V was clipped by 3 bases and J by 4 bases, with 15 bases between them. The CDR3 sequence is 14 residues long. CDR3 nucleotide sequence: TGTGCCTGGAGCGCACAGGGTATAGGCTATGGCTACACCTTC. This encodes CAWSAQGIGYGYTF.

Only a few counts were recorded for this clone. This chain connects TRBV6-2 or TRBV6-3 to TRBJ2-2; weak D call: TRBD1 (5 bases). Per the germline V gene, CDR1 is MNHEY and CDR2 is SVGEGT. This CDR3 region has 15 residues. The V end lost 6 bases, the J end lost 5 bases, and 16 bases lay between the germline ends. CDR3 sequence reads: CASSLRTWMTGELFF. Here the CDR3 DNA reads TGTGCCAGCAGCCTTCGGACATGGATGACCGGGGAGCTGTTTTTT.

The CDR3 coding sequence is TGTGCCAGCCATGGACGGGGGTACAATGAGCAGTTCTTC. Translating it yields CASHGRGYNEQFF. The chain joins TRBV27 to TRBJ2-1, with a possible D match to TRBD2 (6 bases). Germline assignment: CDR1 MNHEY and CDR2 SMNVEV (reference sequence). The CDR3 loop spans 13 amino acids. V was shortened by 8 bases and J by 4 bases, with 12 bases between the two germline ends.

This chain uses TRBV5-1 with TRBJ1-1; D unresolved. Deletions cut 2 bases from V and 5 bases from J, with 13 bases between. This CDR3 spans 14 amino acids. CDR1 SGHRS and CDR2 YFSETQ come from the germline V gene. The CDR3 bases are TGCGCCAGCAGCTTCCAAGGAGACGGGACTGAAGCTTTCTTT. This sequence encodes CASSFQGDGTEAFF.

The table lists this clone with a few counts. This rearrangement joins TRBV6-2 or TRBV6-3 to TRBJ2-1, with 11 bases identical to TRBD2. This CDR3 has 15 amino acids. V gave up 4 bases and J gave up 3 bases; unmatched junction bases: 2. Per germline, CDR1 MNHEY and CDR2 SVGEGT. CDR3 sequence reads: CASSFSGGDYNEQFF. The CDR3, as DNA: TGTGCCAGCAGTTTTAGCGGGGGGGACTACAATGAGCAGTTCTTC.

The rearrangement joins TRBV2 to TRBJ1-4, with D perhaps matching TRBD1 (5 bases). V was shortened by 5 bases and J by 1 base, with 8 bases between the two germline ends. This CDR3 is built from 14 residues. Germline loops: CDR1 SNHLY, CDR2 FYNNEI. CDR3 sequence: CASSTGLTNEKLFF. For the CDR3, the DNA is TGTGCCAGCAGTACAGGATTAACTAATGAAAAACTGTTTTTT.

The chain carries TRBV12-3 or TRBV12-4 and TRBJ2-5; D gene uncertain. V was trimmed by 6 bases and J by 5 bases, leaving 4 bases between them. The CDR3 has 10 amino acids. The CDR3 DNA sequence: TGTGCCAGCAGCGGGGAGACCCAGTACTTC. Translating it yields CASSGETQYF.

V gene TRBV27 combines with J gene TRBJ2-3; 7 bases are a match to TRBD1. Germline lookup yields CDR1 MNHEY and CDR2 SMNVEV (reference sequence). Trimming cost V 2 bases and J 7 bases; bases outside gene matches: 9. The CDR3 contains 15 residues. In DNA form, the CDR3 reads TGTGCCAGCAGTTTAGGGTTGGGGACAGCAAATACGCAGTATTTT. This sequence encodes CASSLGLGTANTQYF.